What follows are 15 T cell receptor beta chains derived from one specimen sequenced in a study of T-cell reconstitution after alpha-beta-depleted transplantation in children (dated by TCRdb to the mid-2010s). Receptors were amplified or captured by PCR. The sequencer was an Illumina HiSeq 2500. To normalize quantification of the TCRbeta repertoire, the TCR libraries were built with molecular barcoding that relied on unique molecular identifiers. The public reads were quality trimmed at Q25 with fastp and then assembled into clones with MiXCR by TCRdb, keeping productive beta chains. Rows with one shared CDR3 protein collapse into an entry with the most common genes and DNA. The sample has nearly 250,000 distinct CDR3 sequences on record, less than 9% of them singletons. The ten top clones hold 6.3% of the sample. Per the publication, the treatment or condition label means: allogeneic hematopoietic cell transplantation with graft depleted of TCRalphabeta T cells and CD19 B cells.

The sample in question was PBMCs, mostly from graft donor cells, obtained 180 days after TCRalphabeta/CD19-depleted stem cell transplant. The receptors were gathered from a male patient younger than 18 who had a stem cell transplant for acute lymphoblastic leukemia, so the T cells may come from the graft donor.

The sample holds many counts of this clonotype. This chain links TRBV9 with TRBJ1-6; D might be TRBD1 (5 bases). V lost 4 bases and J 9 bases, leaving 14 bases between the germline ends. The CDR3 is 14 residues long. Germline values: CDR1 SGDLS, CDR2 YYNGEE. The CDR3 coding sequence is TGTGCCAGCAGCCCCCGGACGGGACTTTCACCCCTCCACTTT. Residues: CASSPRTGLSPLHF.

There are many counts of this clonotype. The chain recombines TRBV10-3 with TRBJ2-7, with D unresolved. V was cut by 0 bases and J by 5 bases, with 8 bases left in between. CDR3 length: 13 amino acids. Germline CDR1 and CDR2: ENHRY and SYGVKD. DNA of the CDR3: TGTGCCATCAGTGAGTCAGGCATACACGAGCAGTACTTC. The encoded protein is CAISESGIHEQYF.

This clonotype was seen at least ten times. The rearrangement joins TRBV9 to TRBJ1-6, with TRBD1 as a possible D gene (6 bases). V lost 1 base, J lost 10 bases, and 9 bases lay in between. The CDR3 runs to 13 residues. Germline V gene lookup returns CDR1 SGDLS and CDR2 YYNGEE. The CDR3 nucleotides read TGTGCCAGCAGCGTACTCAGGGGATCACCCCTCCACTTT. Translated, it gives CASSVLRGSPLHF.

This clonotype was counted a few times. The CDR3 sequence: CASSVGHRGQGADTEAFF. The CDR3 region has the DNA TGTGCCAGCAGCGTAGGACATAGGGGACAGGGCGCGGACACTGAAGCTTTCTTT. The rearrangement joins TRBV9 to TRBJ1-1; 9 bases fit TRBD1. Germline assignment: CDR1 SGDLS and CDR2 YYNGEE. V dropped 0 bases and J dropped 3; count of bases not matched to a gene: 12. The CDR3 consists of 18 residues.

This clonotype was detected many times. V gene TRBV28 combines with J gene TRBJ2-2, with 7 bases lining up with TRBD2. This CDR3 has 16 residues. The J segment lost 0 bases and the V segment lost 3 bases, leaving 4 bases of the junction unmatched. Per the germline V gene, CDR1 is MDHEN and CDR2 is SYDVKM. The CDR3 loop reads CASSLWGGANTGELFF. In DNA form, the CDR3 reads TGTGCCAGCAGTTTGTGGGGGGGTGCGAACACCGGGGAGCTGTTTTTT.

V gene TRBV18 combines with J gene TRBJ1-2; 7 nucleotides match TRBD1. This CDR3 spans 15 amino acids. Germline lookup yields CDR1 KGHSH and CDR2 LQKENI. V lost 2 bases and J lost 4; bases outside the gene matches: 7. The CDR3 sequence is CASSPNTGVVYGYTF. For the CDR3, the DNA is TGTGCCAGCTCACCAAATACAGGGGTTGTCTATGGCTACACCTTC.

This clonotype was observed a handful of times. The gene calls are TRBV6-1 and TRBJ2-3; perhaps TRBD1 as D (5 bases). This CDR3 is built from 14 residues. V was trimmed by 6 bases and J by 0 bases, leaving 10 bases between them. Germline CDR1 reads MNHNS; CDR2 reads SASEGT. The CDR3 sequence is CASRRQFSTDTQYF. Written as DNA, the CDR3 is TGTGCCAGCAGAAGACAGTTTAGCACAGATACGCAGTATTTT.

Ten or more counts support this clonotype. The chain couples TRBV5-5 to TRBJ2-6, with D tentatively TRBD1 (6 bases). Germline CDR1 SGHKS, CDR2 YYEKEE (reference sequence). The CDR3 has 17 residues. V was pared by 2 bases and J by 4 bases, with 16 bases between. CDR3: CASSFGQSLRGANVLTF. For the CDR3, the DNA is TGTGCCAGCAGCTTTGGACAGTCCCTCCGGGGGGCCAACGTCCTGACTTTC. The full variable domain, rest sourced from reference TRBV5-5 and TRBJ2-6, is DAGVTQSPTHLIKTRGQQVTLRCSPISGHKSVSWYQQVLGQGPQFIFQYYEKEERGRGNFPDRFSARQFPNYSSELNVNALLLGDSALYLCASSFGQSLRGANVLTFGAGSRLTVL.

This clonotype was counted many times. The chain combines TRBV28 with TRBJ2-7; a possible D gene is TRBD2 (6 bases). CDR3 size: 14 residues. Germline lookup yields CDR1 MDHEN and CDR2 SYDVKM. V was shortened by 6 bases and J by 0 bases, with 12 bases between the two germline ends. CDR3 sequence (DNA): TGTGCCAGCAGGCCAGCGGGTTCCTCCTACGAGCAGTACTTC. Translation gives CASRPAGSSYEQYF.

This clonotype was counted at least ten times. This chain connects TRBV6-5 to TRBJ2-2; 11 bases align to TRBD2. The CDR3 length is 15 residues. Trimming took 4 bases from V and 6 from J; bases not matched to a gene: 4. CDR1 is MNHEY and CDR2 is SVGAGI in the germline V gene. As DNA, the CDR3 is TGTGCCAGCAGTTCAGTAGCGGGGGGGCCCGGGGAGCTGTTTTTT. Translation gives CASSSVAGGPGELFF.

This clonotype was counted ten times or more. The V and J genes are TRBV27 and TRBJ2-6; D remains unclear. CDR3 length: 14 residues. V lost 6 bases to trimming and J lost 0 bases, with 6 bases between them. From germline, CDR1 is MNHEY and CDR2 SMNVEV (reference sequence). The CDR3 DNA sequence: TGTGCCAGCAGGGTCCTCTCTGGGGCCAACGTCCTGACTTTC. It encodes CASRVLSGANVLTF.

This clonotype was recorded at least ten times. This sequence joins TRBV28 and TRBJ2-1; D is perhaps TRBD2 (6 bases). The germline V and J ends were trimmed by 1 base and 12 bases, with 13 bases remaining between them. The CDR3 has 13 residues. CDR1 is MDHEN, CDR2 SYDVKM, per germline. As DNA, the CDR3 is TGTGCCAGCAGTTTATCGGGACTCCTTGGGCAGTTCTTC. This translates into CASSLSGLLGQFF. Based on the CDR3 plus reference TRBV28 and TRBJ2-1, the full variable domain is DVKVTQSSRYLVKRTGEKVFLECVQDMDHENMFWYRQDPGLGLRLIYFSYDVKMKEKGDIPEGYSVSREKKERFSLILESASTNQTSMYLCASSLSGLLGQFFGPGTRLTVL.

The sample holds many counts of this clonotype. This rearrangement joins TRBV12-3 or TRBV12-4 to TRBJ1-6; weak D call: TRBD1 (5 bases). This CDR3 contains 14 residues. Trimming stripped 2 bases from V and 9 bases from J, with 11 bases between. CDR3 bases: TGTGCCAGCAGTTTACACCAGGGCGGTTCACCCCTCCACTTT. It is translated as CASSLHQGGSPLHF.

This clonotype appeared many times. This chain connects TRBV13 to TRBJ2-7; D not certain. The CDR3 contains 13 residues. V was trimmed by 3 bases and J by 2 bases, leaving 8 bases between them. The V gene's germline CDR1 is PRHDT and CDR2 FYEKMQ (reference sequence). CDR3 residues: CASSFQSAYEQYF. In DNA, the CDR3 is TGTGCCAGCAGCTTCCAGAGCGCCTACGAGCAGTACTTC.

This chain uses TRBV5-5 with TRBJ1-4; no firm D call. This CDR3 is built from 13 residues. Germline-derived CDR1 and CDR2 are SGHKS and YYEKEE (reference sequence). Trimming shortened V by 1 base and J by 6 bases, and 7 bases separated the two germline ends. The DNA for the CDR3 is TGTGCCAGCAGCTTGTGGCAAGATGAAAAACTGTTTTTT. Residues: CASSLWQDEKLFF.